Listed here are 13 T cell receptor beta chains from one sample, sequenced in a study of shared clonotypes between healthy human individuals. The repertoire was sequenced with immunoSEQ multiplex PCR; TCRdb's copy has only in-frame clones and lacks some. This sample has approximately 2,000,000 clones; 80% to 95% occur once, and the top ten carry 1.5% to 2%. CD8 cells classed as naive were CD45RO-negative and positively selected for CCR7, excluding terminally differentiated effector memory CD45RA+ cells. Material for sequencing was naive CD8+ T cells from PBMCs. The receptors come from a man younger than 35 in good health. Some clones in this sample may be carry-over from other donors' samples.

The genes are TRBV12-2 and TRBJ2-7; TRBD2, the table's D call, was not compared with the DNA. TRBV12-2 is flagged as a pseudogene. This CDR3 spans 15 amino acids. The CDR3 bases are TGTGCAAGTCGCTTAGTAATACGGGGATACTACGAGCAGTACTTC. It codes for CASRLVIRGYYEQYF.

CDR3: CASSAGPSTYNEQFF. CDR3 DNA sequence: TGTGCCAGCAGTGCCGGACCGAGTACCTACAATGAGCAGTTCTTC. V and J are TRBV27 and TRBJ2-1; D gene uncertain. The germline V gene has CDR1 MNHEY and CDR2 SMNVEV (reference sequence). This CDR3 comprises 15 residues. Deletions cut 5 bases from V and 2 bases from J, with 13 bases between.

As regards this clone: Distinct nucleotide sequences in the sample also encode this CDR3. The chain combines TRBV28 with TRBJ2-2; maybe TRBD2 (5 bases). Trimming pared 2 bases from V and 2 bases from J, leaving 9 bases between. Germline CDR1 is MDHEN and CDR2 is SYDVKM. This CDR3 is 15 amino acids long. In nucleotides, the CDR3 is TGTGCCAGCAGTTTACTAGCAGCCAACACCGGGGAGCTGTTTTTT. This sequence encodes CASSLLAANTGELFF.

The J gene is TRBJ2-7, the V gene TRBV21-1; TRBD1, the table's D call, was not compared with the DNA. TRBV21-1 is a recognized pseudogene. This CDR3 has 16 residues. The CDR3 is CASSTLPGQGFNEQYF. As DNA, the CDR3 is TGTGCCAGCAGCACCTTGCCGGGACAGGGGTTTAATGAGCAGTACTTC.

V gene TRBV7-9 combines with J gene TRBJ2-5, with unresolved D. This CDR3 comprises 14 residues. The V gene lost 4 bases and the J gene lost 2 bases, with 11 bases spanning the gap. The germline V gene encodes CDR1 SEHNR and CDR2 FQNEAQ (reference sequence). CDR3 in DNA: TGTGCCAGCAGCTATACAGCCTTACAAGAGACCCAGTACTTC. Protein sequence: CASSYTALQETQYF.

CDR3 amino acids: CASSTRDSQETQYF. The CDR3 DNA reads as TGTGCCAGCAGCACCCGGGACAGTCAAGAGACCCAGTACTTC. The chain carries TRBV7-2 and TRBJ2-5; 7 positions agree with TRBD1. V lost 5 bases, J lost 2 bases, and 5 bases stayed unmatched. CDR3 length equals 14 residues. Germline V gene data show CDR1 as SGHTA and CDR2 as FQGNSA.

The chain carries TRBV25-1 and TRBJ2-3; D is perhaps TRBD2 (6 bases). CDR1 is MGHDK and CDR2 is SYGVNS in the germline V gene. The CDR3 extends over 12 amino acids. The CDR3 here is CASGVSTDTQYF. The CDR3 bases are TGTGCATCGGGGGTTAGCACAGATACGCAGTATTTT. Combining the CDR3 with reference TRBV25-1 and TRBJ2-3 gives the whole variable domain EADIYQTPRYLVIGTGKKITLECSQTMGHDKMYWYQQDPGMELHLIHYSYGVNSTEKGDLSSESTVSRIRTEHFPLTLESARPSHTSQYLCASGVSTDTQYFGPGTRLTVL.

Concerning this clone: This sample includes further DNA sequences coding for the same CDR3. The V gene is TRBV7-9, the J gene TRBJ1-1; D may be TRBD1 (5 bases). The CDR3 is 11 residues long. Trimming took off 4 bases at V and 8 bases at J, with 8 bases between the two ends. Per germline, CDR1 SEHNR and CDR2 FQNEAQ (reference sequence). The CDR3 bases are TGTGCCAGCAGCTCAGGGCCCGAAGCTTTCTTT. This translates into CASSSGPEAFF.

This chain links TRBV9 with TRBJ2-2, with 10 bases lining up with TRBD1. This CDR3 contains 14 residues. Trimming removed 3 bases from V and 6 bases from J; junction bases left unmatched: 2. From germline, CDR1 is SGDLS and CDR2 YYNGEE. The DNA of the CDR3 is TGTGCCAGCAGCGGCGACAGGGGGCCCGGGGAGCTGTTTTTT. This codes for CASSGDRGPGELFF.

V gene TRBV28 combines with J gene TRBJ2-5; 9 bases map to TRBD1. The CDR3 consists of 14 residues. The junction had 3 bases not matched to a gene; V was cut back by 6 bases and J by 1 base. Per the germline V gene, CDR1 is MDHEN and CDR2 is SYDVKM. The CDR3 nucleotides read TGTGCCAGCAGCACACAGGGGGCCCAAGAGACCCAGTACTTC. Protein: CASSTQGAQETQYF.

The rearrangement joins TRBV27 to TRBJ2-1; the D is unclear. Germline CDR1 is MNHEY and CDR2 is SMNVEV (reference sequence). CDR3 size: 14 residues. V was clipped by 7 bases and J by 0 bases, with 10 bases between them. CDR3 bases: TGTGCCAGCAACCACCGGAGCTCCTACAATGAGCAGTTCTTC. Its protein product is CASNHRSSYNEQFF.

The J gene is TRBJ2-5, the V gene TRBV5-6; D is ambiguous. Germline V gene lookup returns CDR1 SGHDT and CDR2 YYEEEE. This CDR3 region has 15 residues. The V end was cut by 1 base, the J end by 0 bases, with 10 bases between. The CDR3 loop reads CASSLYWQNQETQYF. The CDR3, as DNA: TGTGCCAGCAGCTTGTACTGGCAAAACCAAGAGACCCAGTACTTC.

Concerning this clone itself: Additional DNA sequences in this sample encode the identical CDR3. The chain combines TRBV2 with TRBJ1-5; D is ambiguous. Between the trimmed V and J ends, which lost 2 bases and 0 bases, there was a span of 8 bases. Germline-derived CDR1 and CDR2 are SNHLY and FYNNEI. The CDR3 has 15 residues. The CDR3, as DNA: TGTGCCAGCAGTGAATCGGGATATAGCAATCAGCCCCAGCATTTT. Protein sequence: CASSESGYSNQPQHF.